A single T cell receptor beta chain is shown here with its context. Its target is not known. Clones were read by immunoSEQ multiplex PCR, and TCRdb kept only the in-frame ones, dropping some. The sample includes about 120,000 clones, less than 95% of them seen just once. This sample was included in a study of siplizumab effects on memory and regulatory T cells. Study-level results: The majority of clones, roughly 75-95% of proliferating CD4+ or CD8+ clones, lacked an assignable naive or memory phenotype. Naive T cells were seemingly more diverse than memory cells, and major contributions to the alloresponse seemed to be made by them.

CDR3 length: 17 residues. Germline V gene sequence: CDR1 KGHSH, CDR2 LQKENI. The ends lost 0 bases at V and 2 bases at J; junction bases unmatched: 8. The clonotype comes from a human donor in good health. The V and J genes are TRBV18 and TRBJ2-3; TRBD1 matches at 7 bases. What was sequenced was non-Treg CD4+ T cells sorted from blood. Here the CDR3 DNA reads TGTGCCAGCTCACCACCGTACACGAGGGGGCCCACAGATACGCAGTATTTT. Encoded protein: CASSPPYTRGPTDTQYF.